Sequencing of this TCR beta chain was carried out in a study of control samples from healthy donors and cancer patients. The method was immunoSEQ multiplex PCR; TCRdb's version includes in-frame clones alone and lacks a portion of them. The sample consists of roughly 450,000 clones, about 93% of them appearing once. Germline V gene sequence: CDR1 SGHDT, CDR2 YYEEEE. The ends were cut back, 0 bases at V and 10 bases at J, with 9 bases in the middle. The CDR3 extends over 12 amino acids. Material: PBMCs. The chain recombines TRBV5-6 with TRBJ2-3; D gene ambiguous. The source of this sequence is a man in his forties with head and neck cancer. CDR3 sequence reads: CASSLGNIPQYF. DNA for the CDR3: TGTGCCAGCAGCTTGGGCAATATTCCGCAGTATTTT. Together with reference TRBV5-6 and TRBJ2-3, the CDR3 gives the full variable domain: DAGVTQSPTHLIKTRGQQVTLRCSPKSGHDTVSWYQQALGQGPQFIFQYYEEEERQRGNFPDRFSGHQFPNYSSELNVNALLLGDSALYLCASSLGNIPQYFGPGTRLTVL.